These 8 T cell receptor beta chains originate from one sample sequenced in a study of blood T cells in healthy people across ages. Through a sample-barcoded 5' primer and a J-beta primer mix, a second PCR was run for 7 to 11 cycles. TCRdb ran MiXCR on the 5' RACE reads and lists one entry per CDR3 protein. Among 780,000 or so distinct CDR3 sequences listed, approximately 53% were seen once. The sample taken for sequencing was blood. The receptors come from an older man in good health.

V gene TRBV6-1 combines with J gene TRBJ2-3; D gene unclear. There are 13 residues in the CDR3. V lost 6 bases and J lost 4, with 11 bases in between. CDR1 is MNHNS, CDR2 SASEGT, per germline. CDR3 sequence: CASRKTTADTQYF. The CDR3, as DNA: TGTGCCAGCAGAAAGACGACCGCAGATACGCAGTATTTT.

The chain combines TRBV5-1 with TRBJ1-2; no reliable D call. V was pared by 0 bases and J by 4 bases, with 7 bases between. Germline V gene data show CDR1 as SGHRS and CDR2 as YFSETQ. This CDR3 is 13 amino acids long. The CDR3, as DNA: TGCGCCAGCAGCTTGGACGGCGCCTATGGCTACACCTTC. Residues: CASSLDGAYGYTF.

This clonotype came up many times. CDR3 loop: CASSPRGSSYNEQFF. CDR3 nucleotide sequence: TGTGCCAGCAGCCCCCGGGGGAGCTCCTACAATGAGCAGTTCTTC. The chain links TRBV7-3 to TRBJ2-1, with TRBD2 as a possible D gene (6 bases). With 5 bases removed from V and 0 bases from J, the gap between germline ends came to 11 bases. The CDR3 contains 15 residues. The germline gives CDR1 SGHTA, CDR2 FQGTGA.

The chain recombines TRBV4-2 with TRBJ2-5; 7 positions match TRBD2. Gene TRBJ2-7 matches the end of the DNA better, so the J call may be wrong. The CDR3 runs 16 residues. CDR1 and CDR2 from the germline V gene are LGHNA and YNFKEQ. In DNA form, the CDR3 reads TGTGCCAGCAGCCGAGGAACGGCGGGAGCGAGAAGCGAGCAGTACTTC. Its protein is CASSRGTAGARSEQYF.

This clonotype was counted only a few times. V and J are TRBV29-1 and TRBJ2-3, with 8 bases fitting TRBD2. The germline gives CDR1 SQVTM, CDR2 ANQGSEA. J was trimmed by 5 bases and V by 8 bases; bases with no gene match: 12. This CDR3 is 14 amino acids long. CDR3 sequence reads: CSLPAGGAIDTQYF. CDR3 DNA: TGCAGCCTCCCCGCGGGAGGTGCCATAGATACGCAGTATTTT.

With respect to this clonotype: At one end the junction does not follow the germline gene, possibly because of a read error. This sequence joins TRBV5-6 and TRBJ1-2, with D unresolved. Germline lookup yields CDR1 SGHDT and CDR2 YYEEEE. The CDR3 covers 12 residues. The CDR3 DNA reads as TGTGCCAGCAGCTTGCGGGAGTATGGTTACACCTTC. Translating gives CASSLREYGYTF.

The chain is built from TRBV6-5 and TRBJ2-5; TRBD2 matches 11 bases. CDR1 and CDR2 (germline): MNHEY, SVGAGI. Germline trimming cut 4 bases from V and 0 bases from J; bases unmatched to any gene: 13. The CDR3 loop spans 19 amino acids. CDR3: CASSSRLAGPLLYQETQYF. Here the CDR3 DNA reads TGTGCCAGCAGTTCTCGACTAGCGGGACCCCTACTGTACCAAGAGACCCAGTACTTC.

This chain joins TRBV30 and TRBJ2-7, with D possibly being TRBD1 or TRBD2 (5 bases each). Trimming took off 6 bases at V and 0 bases at J, with 18 bases between the two ends. CDR3 length equals 15 residues. The germline V gene encodes CDR1 GTSNPN and CDR2 SVGIG (reference sequence). The CDR3 region has the DNA TGTGCCTGCAACGGGGCGGCCGAGAGCTCCTACGAGCAGTACTTC. This gives the protein CACNGAAESSYEQYF.